The clone carrying this T cell receptor beta chain was seen more than once but under ten times. This sample stems from a study of response to subunit inactivated influenza vaccine. From the RT-PCR reads, TCRdb called clonotypes with MiXCR, one entry per CDR3 protein. Among about 190,000 distinct CDR3 sequences listed, about 15% were seen once. There are 17 residues in the CDR3. Trimming took 3 bases from V and 0 from J, leaving 15 bases between them. Germline V gene sequence: CDR1 SGHVS, CDR2 FQNEAQ. The sample in question was CD8+ T cells sorted from PBMCs, obtained around 5 days after vaccination. This TCR was sampled from a man aged 50-59 years who received an inactivated influenza vaccine. The chain joins TRBV7-8 to TRBJ2-1, with D possibly matching TRBD2 (6 bases). CDR3 loop: CASSFGRRGSSYNEQFF. Written as DNA, the CDR3 is TGTGCCAGCAGCTTCGGGCGGCGGGGAAGCTCCTACAATGAGCAGTTCTTC.